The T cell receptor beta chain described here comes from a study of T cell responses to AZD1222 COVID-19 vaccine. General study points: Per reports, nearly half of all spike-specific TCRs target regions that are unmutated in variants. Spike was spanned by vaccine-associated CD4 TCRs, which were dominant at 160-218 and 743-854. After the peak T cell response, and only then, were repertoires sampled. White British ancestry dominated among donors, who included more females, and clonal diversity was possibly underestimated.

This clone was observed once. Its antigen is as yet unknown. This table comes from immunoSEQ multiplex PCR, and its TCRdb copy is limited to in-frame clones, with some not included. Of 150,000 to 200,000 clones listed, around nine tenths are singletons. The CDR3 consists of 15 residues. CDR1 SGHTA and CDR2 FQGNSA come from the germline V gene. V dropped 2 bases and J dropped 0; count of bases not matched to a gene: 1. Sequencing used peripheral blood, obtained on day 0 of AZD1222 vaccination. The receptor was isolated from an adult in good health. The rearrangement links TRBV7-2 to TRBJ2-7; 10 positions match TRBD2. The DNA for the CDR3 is TGTGCCAGCAGCTTATCTAGCGGGAGCTCCTACGAGCAGTACTTC. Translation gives CASSLSSGSSYEQYF. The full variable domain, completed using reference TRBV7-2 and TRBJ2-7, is GAGVSQSPSNKVTEKGKDVELRCDPISGHTALYWYRQSLGQGLEFLIYFQGNSAPDKSGLPSDRFSAERTGGSVSTLTIQRTQQEDSAVYLCASSLSSGSSYEQYFGPGTRLTVT.